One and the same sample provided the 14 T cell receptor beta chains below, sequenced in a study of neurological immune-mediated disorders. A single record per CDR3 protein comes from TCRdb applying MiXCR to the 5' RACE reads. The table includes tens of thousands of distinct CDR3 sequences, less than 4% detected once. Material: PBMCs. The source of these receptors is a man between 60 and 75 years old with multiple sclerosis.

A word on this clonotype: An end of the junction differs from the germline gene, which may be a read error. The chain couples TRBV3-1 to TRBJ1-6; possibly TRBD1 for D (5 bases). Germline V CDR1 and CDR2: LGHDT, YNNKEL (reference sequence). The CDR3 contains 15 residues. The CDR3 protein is CASSPRDRKGVTLNF. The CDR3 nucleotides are TGTGCCAGCAGCCCCCGGGACCGGAAGGGAGTAACCCTCAACTTT.

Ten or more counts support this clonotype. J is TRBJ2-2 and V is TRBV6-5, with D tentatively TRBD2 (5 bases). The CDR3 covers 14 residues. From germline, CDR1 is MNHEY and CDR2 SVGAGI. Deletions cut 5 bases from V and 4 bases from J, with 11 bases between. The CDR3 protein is CASSRGLSTGELFF. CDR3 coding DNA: TGTGCCAGCAGTCGCGGACTGTCCACCGGGGAGCTGTTTTTT.

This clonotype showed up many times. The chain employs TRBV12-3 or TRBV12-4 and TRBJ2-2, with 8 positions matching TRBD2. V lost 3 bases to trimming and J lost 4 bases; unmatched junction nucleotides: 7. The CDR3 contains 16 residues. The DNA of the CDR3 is TGTGCCAGCAGTTTTGGAGCGGGGGTGATCACCGGGGAGCTGTTTTTT. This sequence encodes CASSFGAGVITGELFF.

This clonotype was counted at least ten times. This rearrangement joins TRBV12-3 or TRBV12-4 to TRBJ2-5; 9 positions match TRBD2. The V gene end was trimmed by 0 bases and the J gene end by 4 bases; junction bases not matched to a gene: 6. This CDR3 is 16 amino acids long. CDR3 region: CASSLAVSGRRETQYF. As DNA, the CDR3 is TGTGCCAGCAGTTTAGCGGTTAGCGGGAGAAGAGAGACCCAGTACTTC.

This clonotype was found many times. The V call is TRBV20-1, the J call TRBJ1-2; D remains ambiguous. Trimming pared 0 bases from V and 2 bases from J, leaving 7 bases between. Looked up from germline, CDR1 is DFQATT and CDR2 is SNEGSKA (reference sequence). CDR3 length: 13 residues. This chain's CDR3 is CSARDAGNYGYTF. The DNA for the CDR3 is TGCAGTGCTAGAGACGCGGGGAACTATGGCTACACCTTC.

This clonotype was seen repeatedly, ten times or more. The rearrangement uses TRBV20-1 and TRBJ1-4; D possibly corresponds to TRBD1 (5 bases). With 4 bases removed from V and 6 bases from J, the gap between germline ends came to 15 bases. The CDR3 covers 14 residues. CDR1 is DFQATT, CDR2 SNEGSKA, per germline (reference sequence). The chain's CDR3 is CSATQGRVDEKLFF. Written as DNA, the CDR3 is TGCAGTGCTACCCAGGGCAGGGTGGATGAAAAACTGTTTTTT.

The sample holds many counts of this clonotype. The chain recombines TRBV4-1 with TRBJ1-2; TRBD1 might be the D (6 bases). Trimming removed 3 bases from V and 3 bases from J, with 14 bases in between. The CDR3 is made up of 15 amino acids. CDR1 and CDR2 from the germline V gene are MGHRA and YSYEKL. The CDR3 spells CASSQRGSGDYGYTF. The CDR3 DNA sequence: TGCGCCAGCAGCCAGAGAGGGTCAGGGGACTATGGCTACACCTTC.

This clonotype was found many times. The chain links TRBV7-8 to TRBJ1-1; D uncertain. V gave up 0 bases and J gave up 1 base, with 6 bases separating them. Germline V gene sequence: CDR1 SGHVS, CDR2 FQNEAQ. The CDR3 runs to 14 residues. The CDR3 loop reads CASSLANWNTEAFF. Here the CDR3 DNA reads TGTGCCAGCAGCTTAGCGAACTGGAACACTGAAGCTTTCTTT.

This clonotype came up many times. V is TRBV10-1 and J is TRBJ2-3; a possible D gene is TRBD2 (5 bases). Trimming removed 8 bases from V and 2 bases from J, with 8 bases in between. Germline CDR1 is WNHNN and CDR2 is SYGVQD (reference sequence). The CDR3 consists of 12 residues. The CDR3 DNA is TGCGCCAGCGGGGAGTCCACAGATACGCAGTATTTT. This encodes CASGESTDTQYF.

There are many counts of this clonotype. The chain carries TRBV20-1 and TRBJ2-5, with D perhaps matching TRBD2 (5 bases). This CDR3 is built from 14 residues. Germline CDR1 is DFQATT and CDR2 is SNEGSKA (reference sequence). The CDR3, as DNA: TGCAGGCCTGAGGAAGGACTGTACCAAGAGACCCAGTACTTC. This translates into CRPEEGLYQETQYF.

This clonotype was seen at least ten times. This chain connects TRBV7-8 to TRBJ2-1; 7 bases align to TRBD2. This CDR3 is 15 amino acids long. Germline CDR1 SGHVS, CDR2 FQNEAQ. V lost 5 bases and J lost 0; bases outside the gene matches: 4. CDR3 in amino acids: CASSRAGPSYNEQFF. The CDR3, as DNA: TGTGCCAGCAGCAGAGCGGGGCCCTCCTACAATGAGCAGTTCTTC.

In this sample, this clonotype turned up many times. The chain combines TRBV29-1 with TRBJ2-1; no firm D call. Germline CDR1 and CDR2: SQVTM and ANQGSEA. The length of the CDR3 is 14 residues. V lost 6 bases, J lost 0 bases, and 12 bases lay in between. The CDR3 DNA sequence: TGCAGCGTGACAAGCTTAAGCTCCTACAATGAGCAGTTCTTC. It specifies CSVTSLSSYNEQFF.

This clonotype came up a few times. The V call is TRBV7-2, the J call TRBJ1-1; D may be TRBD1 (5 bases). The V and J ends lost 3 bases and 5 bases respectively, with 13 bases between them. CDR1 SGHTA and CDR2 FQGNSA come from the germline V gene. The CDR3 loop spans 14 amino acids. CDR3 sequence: CASSFKTGQTEAFF. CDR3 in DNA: TGTGCCAGCAGCTTCAAGACGGGGCAGACTGAAGCTTTCTTT.

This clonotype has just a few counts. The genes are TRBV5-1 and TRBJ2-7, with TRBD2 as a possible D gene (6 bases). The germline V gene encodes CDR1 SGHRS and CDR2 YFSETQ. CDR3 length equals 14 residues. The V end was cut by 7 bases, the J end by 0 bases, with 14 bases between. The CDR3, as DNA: TGCGCCAGCGGTCCGGGAGCACGCTCCTACGAGCAGTACTTC. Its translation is CASGPGARSYEQYF.